The 5 T cell receptor beta chains below come from one sample, sequenced in a study of neurological immune-mediated disorders. TCRdb used MiXCR to reprocess the 5' RACE reads, holding one entry per CDR3 protein. In the table there are over 65,000 distinct CDR3 sequences, approximately 2.8% of which are singletons. The specimen was PBMCs. The receptors stem from a woman in her twenties or thirties with multiple sclerosis.

This clonotype has ten or more counts. This chain joins TRBV20-1 and TRBJ2-5; 8 nucleotides line up with TRBD2. Germline CDR1 reads DFQATT; CDR2 reads SNEGSKA (reference sequence). Unmatched junction bases numbered 9, after V lost 1 base and J lost 5 bases. The CDR3 has 15 amino acids. The CDR3 coding sequence is TGCAGTGCTAGAGCCAGCGGGAGTATGAGGGAGACCCAGTACTTC. Encoded protein: CSARASGSMRETQYF.

This clonotype was seen at least ten times. V and J are TRBV12-3 or TRBV12-4 and TRBJ1-1, with 11 positions matching TRBD1. V shed 8 bases, J shed 11 bases, and the junction held 16 bases outside the gene matches. This CDR3 has 15 residues. The CDR3 here is CASGQGAGSYGMAFF. The DNA for the CDR3 is TGTGCCAGCGGACAGGGGGCTGGCTCTTACGGGATGGCTTTCTTT.

At least ten counts were recorded for this clonotype. The chain is built from TRBV20-1 and TRBJ1-1; D possibly corresponds to TRBD1 (6 bases). The CDR3 extends over 14 amino acids. Trimming removed 0 bases from V and 11 bases from J, with 19 bases in between. Germline CDR1 reads DFQATT; CDR2 reads SNEGSKA (reference sequence). CDR3 sequence reads: CSARDFAGTLKAFF. CDR3 coding DNA: TGCAGTGCTAGAGATTTCGCAGGGACACTTAAGGCTTTCTTT.

There are many counts of this clonotype. The chain joins TRBV27 to TRBJ2-2; the D is unclear. Germline CDR1 is MNHEY and CDR2 is SMNVEV (reference sequence). Trimming stripped 1 base from V and 3 bases from J, with 12 bases between. The CDR3 has 16 amino acids. CDR3 nucleotides: TGTGCCAGCAGTTTATACCCCGGCCACTACACCGGGGAGCTGTTTTTT. Protein sequence: CASSLYPGHYTGELFF.

This clonotype was recorded at least ten times. V is TRBV6-5 and J is TRBJ1-1; no clear D gene. This CDR3 contains 14 residues. Between the trimmed V and J ends, which lost 2 bases and 1 base, there was a span of 8 bases. Germline V lookup: CDR1 MNHEY, CDR2 SVGAGI. The CDR3 DNA is TGTGCCAGCAGTTACGAGGCCTGGAACACTGAAGCTTTCTTT. It is translated as CASSYEAWNTEAFF.